The 7 T cell receptor beta chains in this list originate from one sample, sequenced in a study of radiation and T cells in renal cell carcinoma. The time point: blood 4 weeks post-SBRT, at nephrectomy. Treatment defined: 15 Gy SBRT to primary tumor, nephrectomy 4 weeks later. Clones were read by immunoSEQ multiplex PCR, and TCRdb kept only the in-frame ones, dropping some. Altogether about 170,000 clones are present, about 87% being singletons, with the ten largest covering over 9%. The source was blood, collected from a patient whose treatment included radiotherapy and nephrectomy. Every receptor here comes from a woman between 45 and 60 years old with renal cell carcinoma.

This clone has only a few counts. The chain links TRBV5-5 to TRBJ2-3; D may be TRBD1 (5 bases). This CDR3 is 13 amino acids long. The germline V gene has CDR1 SGHKS and CDR2 YYEKEE (reference sequence). V dropped 4 bases and J dropped 8 bases, with 14 bases sitting between them. CDR3 sequence (DNA): TGTGCCAGCAGCCCCTACCCTGGGGCTACGCAGTATTTT. This gives the protein CASSPYPGATQYF. The full variable domain, in which reference TRBV5-5 and TRBJ2-3 provide the parts outside the CDR3, is DAGVTQSPTHLIKTRGQQVTLRCSPISGHKSVSWYQQVLGQGPQFIFQYYEKEERGRGNFPDRFSARQFPNYSSELNVNALLLGDSALYLCASSPYPGATQYFGPGTRLTVL.

The rearrangement joins TRBV7-3 to TRBJ1-5, with D possibly TRBD1 on 5 matching bases. V lost 2 bases and J 1 base, leaving 9 bases between the germline ends. Looked up from germline, CDR1 is SGHTA and CDR2 is FQGTGA. The CDR3 has 15 residues. CDR3 loop: CASSLSGGSNQPQHF. In nucleotides, the CDR3 is TGTGCCAGCAGCTTATCCGGGGGGAGCAATCAGCCCCAGCATTTT.

In the case of this clone: The junction and the germline gene differ at one end; a read error may be behind it. Distinct nucleotide sequences in the sample also encode this CDR3. The CDR3 DNA follows: TGTGCCAGCCTAGGGAGCACTGGTAACACCATATATTTT. As protein: CASLGSTGNTIYF. This sequence joins TRBV6-1 and TRBJ1-3; D unresolved. The CDR3 contains 13 residues. Germline lookup yields CDR1 MNHNS and CDR2 SASEGT.

The chain links TRBV9 to TRBJ2-7; TRBD2 agrees at 11 bases. Germline V CDR1 and CDR2: SGDLS, YYNGEE. The CDR3 totals 17 residues. The trim removed 0 bases at V and 1 base at J, leaving 6 bases unmatched. The CDR3 protein is CASSVGASGGISYEQYF. In nucleotides, the CDR3 is TGTGCCAGCAGCGTAGGGGCTAGCGGGGGGATTTCCTACGAGCAGTACTTC.

The chain carries TRBV30 and TRBJ2-6, with D perhaps matching TRBD1 (5 bases). This CDR3 is 17 amino acids long. V lost 4 bases and J 0 bases, leaving 16 bases between the germline ends. Per the germline V gene, CDR1 is GTSNPN and CDR2 is SVGIG (reference sequence). The CDR3 loop reads CAWTSSTAYSGANVLTF. CDR3 nucleotides: TGTGCCTGGACGAGTTCGACAGCTTACTCTGGGGCCAACGTCCTGACTTTC.

V gene TRBV11-2 combines with J gene TRBJ1-1, with D maybe TRBD1 (5 bases). Germline assignment: CDR1 SGHAT and CDR2 FQNNGV. The CDR3 contains 14 residues. V shed 7 bases and J shed 1 base, with 13 bases lying between them. In DNA, the CDR3 is TGTGCCAGCAAAAAGGGGAGATCGAACACTGAAGCTTTCTTT. Protein sequence: CASKKGRSNTEAFF.

The rearrangement uses TRBV9 and TRBJ2-7; no clear D. Germline CDR1 reads SGDLS; CDR2 reads YYNGEE. The CDR3 spans 14 residues. Trimming removed 0 bases from V and 4 bases from J, with 11 bases in between. The CDR3 loop reads CASSVELSGYEQYF. CDR3 nucleotides: TGTGCCAGCAGCGTAGAACTATCCGGTTACGAGCAGTACTTC.